One and the same sample provided the 30 T cell receptor beta chains below, sequenced in a study of cytomegalovirus exposure and HLA in healthy donors. The PCR had 60 Vbeta and 13 Jbeta primers. Repertoires were generated with immunoSEQ multiplex PCR, while TCRdb's copy carries only in-frame clones and drops some. Of about 91,000 clones listed, around nine tenths are singletons. Sequencing was performed on PBMCs. The receptors were sampled from a man aged 25 to 40 in good health and CMV-seropositive.

The chain employs TRBV11-2 and TRBJ2-5; 9 nucleotides match TRBD2. Germline assignment: CDR1 SGHAT and CDR2 FQNNGV. J was trimmed by 4 bases and V by 2 bases; bases with no gene match: 2. This CDR3 has 14 residues. The CDR3 DNA reads TGTGCCAGCAGCTTACTAGCGGGACGAGAGACCCAGTACTTC. Translation: CASSLLAGRETQYF.

The genes are TRBV1 and TRBJ2-3; TRBD2 reflects the table's D call only, with no check against the DNA. TRBV1 is a listed pseudogene. This CDR3 is 16 amino acids long. The CDR3 region has the DNA TGCACCAGCAGCCAAGGGGGACCAGCGGGGCAAGATACGCAGTATTTT. Amino acids: CTSSQGGPAGQDTQYF.

The chain couples TRBV4-2 to TRBJ2-3; TRBD2 agrees at 9 bases. V was clipped by 0 bases and J by 0 bases; unmatched bases: 16. The CDR3 totals 21 residues. Germline V lookup: CDR1 LGHNA, CDR2 YNFKEQ. The CDR3: CASSQESAESGRLTSTDTQYF. DNA of the CDR3: TGTGCCAGCAGCCAAGAATCGGCGGAAAGCGGGAGGCTAACTAGCACAGATACGCAGTATTTT.

This chain joins TRBV27 and TRBJ2-1, with a weak D call TRBD1 (5 bases). The CDR3 loop spans 14 amino acids. The V end lost 3 bases, the J end lost 3 bases, and 9 bases lay between the germline ends. Germline V CDR1 and CDR2: MNHEY, SMNVEV (reference sequence). This CDR3 reads CASSFLGDYNEQFF. CDR3 DNA: TGTGCCAGCAGTTTCCTAGGGGACTACAATGAGCAGTTCTTC.

V gene TRBV14 combines with J gene TRBJ2-7; 11 bases are a match to TRBD1. Germline V CDR1 and CDR2: SGHDN, FVKESK. Trimming removed 1 base from V and 9 bases from J; junction bases left unmatched: 8. The CDR3 sequence is 15 residues long. CDR3 in amino acids: CASSQGGQGARGQYF. In nucleotides, the CDR3 is TGTGCCAGCAGCCAAGGTGGACAGGGGGCGCGTGGGCAGTACTTC.

This sequence joins TRBV30 and TRBJ2-3, with TRBD2 identical over 10 bases. The CDR3 extends over 16 amino acids. V gave up 0 bases and J gave up 3 bases; unmatched junction bases: 6. In germline, CDR1 is GTSNPN, CDR2 SVGIG (reference sequence). The CDR3 loop is CAWSVSGSGRTDTQYF. In DNA form, the CDR3 reads TGTGCCTGGAGTGTATCAGGTAGCGGGAGGACAGATACGCAGTATTTT.

Here the CDR3 DNA reads TGTGCCAGCAGCTTAGGGACAGGGGGTGGCACTGAAGCTTTCTTT. Its translation: CASSLGTGGGTEAFF. The chain recombines TRBV13 with TRBJ1-1; TRBD1 aligns across 9 bases. Germline CDR1 PRHDT, CDR2 FYEKMQ (reference sequence). The trim removed 0 bases at V and 4 bases at J, leaving 3 bases unmatched. This CDR3 spans 15 amino acids.

This clone showed up just once. The chain employs TRBV7-9 and TRBJ2-3, with D possibly TRBD1 on 5 matching bases. With 1 base removed from V and 1 base from J, the gap between germline ends came to 15 bases. The CDR3 length is 17 residues. The germline gives CDR1 SEHNR, CDR2 FQNEAQ (reference sequence). CDR3 sequence: CASSLERQHTRTDTQYF. CDR3 nucleotide sequence: TGTGCCAGCAGCTTAGAGAGACAGCACACCCGCACAGATACGCAGTATTTT.

The chain combines TRBV29-1 with TRBJ2-5; 7 bases are shared with TRBD2. In germline, CDR1 is SQVTM, CDR2 ANQGSEA. The CDR3 is 13 amino acids. V lost 7 bases and J lost 3; bases outside the gene matches: 8. The DNA for the CDR3 is TGCAGCGGGGGGGGGAGCACGAAAGAGACCCAGTACTTC. This codes for CSGGGSTKETQYF.

V gene TRBV12-5 combines with J gene TRBJ2-7; TRBD2 matches at 9 bases. The germline V gene has CDR1 LGHNT and CDR2 FRNRAP. This CDR3 is 16 amino acids long. Trimming cost V 5 bases and J 3 bases; bases outside gene matches: 11. The CDR3 loop is CASGPSSSGTIYEQYF. In DNA, the CDR3 is TGTGCTAGTGGTCCCTCCTCTAGCGGGACTATCTACGAGCAGTACTTC.

This clone turned up a few times. The gene calls are TRBV19 and TRBJ2-5; tentative D call: TRBD2 (6 bases). Trimming took 9 bases from V and 5 from J, leaving 16 bases between them. The V gene's germline CDR1 is LNHDA and CDR2 SQIVND (reference sequence). CDR3 length: 13 amino acids. CDR3: CASLGGLRETQYF. CDR3 DNA: TGTGCCAGCCTTGGGGGGTTACGGGAGACCCAGTACTTC.

V is TRBV7-8 and J is TRBJ1-1, with D unresolved. Trimming took off 5 bases at V and 0 bases at J, with 13 bases between the two ends. The CDR3 length is 15 residues. Germline values: CDR1 SGHVS, CDR2 FQNEAQ. The CDR3 coding sequence is TGTGCCAGCAGCCCATTACACAGCATGAACACTGAAGCTTTCTTT. Amino acid sequence: CASSPLHSMNTEAFF.

The chain is built from TRBV5-8 and TRBJ2-7; D is unclear. Germline V gene lookup returns CDR1 SGHTS and CDR2 YDEGEE. The CDR3 spans 15 residues. V was pared by 0 bases and J by 1 base, with 11 bases between. The CDR3 nucleotides read TGTGCCAGCAGCTTGGGTACACACATGTCCTACGAGCAGTACTTC. This sequence encodes CASSLGTHMSYEQYF. The full variable domain, with the rest looked up from reference TRBV5-8 and TRBJ2-7, is EAGVTQSPTHLIKTRGQQATLRCSPISGHTSVYWYQQALGLGLQFLLWYDEGEERNRGNFPPRFSGRQFPNYSSELNVNALELEDSALYLCASSLGTHMSYEQYFGPGTRLTVT.

The gene calls are TRBV28 and TRBJ1-1; TRBD1 agrees at 8 bases. Trimming took 4 bases from V and 3 from J; bases not matched to a gene: 10. The CDR3 spans 16 residues. Germline V gives CDR1 MDHEN, CDR2 SYDVKM. The DNA of the CDR3 is TGTGCCAGCAGTTCATCGGACAGGGTTCGAGACACTGAAGCTTTCTTT. Its translation: CASSSSDRVRDTEAFF. Full variable domain (missing parts from reference TRBV28 and TRBJ1-1): DVKVTQSSRYLVKRTGEKVFLECVQDMDHENMFWYRQDPGLGLRLIYFSYDVKMKEKGDIPEGYSVSREKKERFSLILESASTNQTSMYLCASSSSDRVRDTEAFFGQGTRLTVV.

This clone is a singleton in its sample. V gene TRBV18 combines with J gene TRBJ2-1; 7 bases map to TRBD2. Germline V gene sequence: CDR1 KGHSH, CDR2 LQKENI. V dropped 3 bases and J dropped 7; count of bases not matched to a gene: 12. This CDR3 region has 16 residues. The CDR3 region has the DNA TGTGCCAGCTCACCGCCCCTTGGCGGGAGTTTTAATGAGCAGTTCTTC. Translating gives CASSPPLGGSFNEQFF.

This chain connects TRBV5-1 to TRBJ2-5, with 14 bases identical to TRBD2. The CDR3 has 15 residues. CDR1 SGHRS and CDR2 YFSETQ come from the germline V gene. With V trimmed by 0 bases and J by 5 bases, 0 bases remained unmatched. CDR3 loop: CASSLGTSGRETQYF. DNA for the CDR3: TGCGCCAGCAGCTTGGGGACTAGCGGGAGGGAGACCCAGTACTTC.

This clone was counted once. The chain carries TRBV7-9 and TRBJ2-5; TRBD2 matches 7 bases. The CDR3 is made up of 14 amino acids. Unmatched junction bases numbered 7, after V lost 4 bases and J lost 5 bases. Germline lookup yields CDR1 SEHNR and CDR2 FQNEAQ (reference sequence). CDR3: CASSSREARETQYF. DNA for the CDR3: TGTGCCAGCAGCTCTCGGGAGGCCCGCGAGACCCAGTACTTC.

J is TRBJ1-3 and V is TRBV7-8; D gene uncertain. Germline CDR1 reads SGHVS; CDR2 reads FQNEAQ. Deletions cut 1 base from V and 4 bases from J, with 14 bases between. The CDR3 consists of 16 residues. The CDR3 region is CASSLGANIKGNTIYF. The CDR3 DNA reads TGTGCCAGCAGCTTAGGGGCTAACATCAAAGGAAACACCATATATTTT.

This chain links TRBV14 with TRBJ2-2, with TRBD1 matching over 9 bases. The CDR3 contains 15 residues. Per the germline V gene, CDR1 is SGHDN and CDR2 is FVKESK. The V gene end was trimmed by 3 bases and the J gene end by 5 bases; junction bases not matched to a gene: 4. The CDR3, as DNA: TGTGCCAGCAGCCAGGACAGGGGCAGGACCGGGGAGCTGTTTTTT. Amino acids: CASSQDRGRTGELFF. Looking up the rest from reference TRBV14 and TRBJ2-2 gives the full variable domain: EAGVTQFPSHSVIEKGQTVTLRCDPISGHDNLYWYRRVMGKEIKFLLHFVKESKQDESGMPNNRFLAERTGGTYSTLKVQPAELEDSGVYFCASSQDRGRTGELFFGEGSRLTVL.

The chain joins TRBV27 to TRBJ2-1; the match to TRBD2 covers 11 bases. Germline V gene data show CDR1 as MNHEY and CDR2 as SMNVEV (reference sequence). The CDR3 length is 18 residues. V dropped 1 base and J dropped 4; count of bases not matched to a gene: 9. The CDR3 spells CASSLFPPGLAAYNEQFF. The CDR3 coding sequence is TGTGCCAGCAGTTTATTTCCCCCGGGACTAGCGGCATACAATGAGCAGTTCTTC.

The V gene is TRBV28, the J gene TRBJ2-5; TRBD2 might be the D (8 bases). Trimming cost V 6 bases and J 5 bases, with 19 bases left between them. This CDR3 has 15 amino acids. Germline V gene lookup returns CDR1 MDHEN and CDR2 SYDVKM. CDR3 DNA sequence: TGTGCCAGCAGAACCCCGGGACTAGGGGGCGAGACCCAGTACTTC. As protein: CASRTPGLGGETQYF.

V is TRBV28 and J is TRBJ2-5, with D maybe TRBD1 (6 bases). V was trimmed by 5 bases and J by 5 bases, leaving 18 bases between them. This CDR3 comprises 15 residues. CDR1 and CDR2 (germline): MDHEN, SYDVKM. The CDR3 loop reads CASSPPPAQGETQYF. CDR3 coding DNA: TGTGCCAGCAGTCCACCCCCGGCCCAGGGGGAGACCCAGTACTTC.

The chain links TRBV18 to TRBJ1-1; D may be TRBD1 (5 bases). CDR1 KGHSH and CDR2 LQKENI come from the germline V gene. V was clipped by 4 bases and J by 1 base, with 7 bases between them. The CDR3 contains 13 residues. Here the CDR3 reads CASSRQPNTEAFF. In DNA, the CDR3 is TGTGCCAGCTCACGACAGCCGAACACTGAAGCTTTCTTT.

DNA of the CDR3: TGTGCCAGCAGCTTAGAGGCGGGAGCACCTAATGAGCAGTTCTTC. It is translated as CASSLEAGAPNEQFF. The chain recombines TRBV11-3 with TRBJ2-1; TRBD2 agrees at 7 bases. Looked up from germline, CDR1 is SGHNT and CDR2 is YENEEA. Trimming at V came to 0 bases and at J to 7 bases, leaving 6 bases not matched to a gene. The CDR3 has 15 amino acids.

J is TRBJ2-1 and V is TRBV7-8; TRBD2 might be the D (6 bases). The CDR3 contains 17 residues. CDR1 SGHVS and CDR2 FQNEAQ come from the germline V gene. With 2 bases removed from V and 10 bases from J, the gap between germline ends came to 24 bases. CDR3 loop: CASSLRGGGFGDIEQFF. For the CDR3, the DNA is TGTGCCAGCAGCTTACGGGGAGGTGGCTTCGGTGATATAGAGCAGTTCTTC.

The chain joins TRBV28 to TRBJ2-5, with 11 bases fitting TRBD2. Germline V gene data show CDR1 as MDHEN and CDR2 as SYDVKM. V lost 2 bases, J lost 1 base, and 3 bases stayed unmatched. This CDR3 region has 16 residues. The CDR3 sequence: CASSLGGTSGQETQYF. CDR3 bases: TGTGCCAGCAGTTTAGGAGGGACTAGCGGCCAAGAGACCCAGTACTTC. Drawing the rest from reference TRBV28 and TRBJ2-5, the complete variable domain is DVKVTQSSRYLVKRTGEKVFLECVQDMDHENMFWYRQDPGLGLRLIYFSYDVKMKEKGDIPEGYSVSREKKERFSLILESASTNQTSMYLCASSLGGTSGQETQYFGPGTRLLVL.

This sequence joins TRBV27 and TRBJ2-1; TRBD2 aligns across 13 bases. The CDR3 is 15 residues long. CDR1 MNHEY and CDR2 SMNVEV come from the germline V gene (reference sequence). V lost 2 bases to trimming and J lost 8 bases; unmatched junction nucleotides: 3. CDR3 sequence reads: CASSLGLAGVYEQFF. For the CDR3, the DNA is TGTGCCAGCAGTTTAGGACTAGCGGGAGTTTATGAGCAGTTCTTC.

The gene calls are TRBV27 and TRBJ1-2; D is ambiguous. Trimming took off 9 bases at V and 5 bases at J, with 22 bases between the two ends. CDR3 size: 15 residues. CDR1 and CDR2 from the germline V gene are MNHEY and SMNVEV (reference sequence). The CDR3 DNA is TGTGCCAGTGCTCCAGTTCCACGAGGCTCTTATGGCTACACCTTC. Its translation: CASAPVPRGSYGYTF.

This rearrangement joins TRBV19 to TRBJ2-5, with D unresolved. Trimming took 0 bases from V and 6 from J, leaving 11 bases between them. This CDR3 region has 14 residues. The germline V gene encodes CDR1 LNHDA and CDR2 SQIVND (reference sequence). The CDR3 coding sequence is TGTGCCAGTAGTATAGATCTAGATGTAAAGACCCAGTACTTC. Protein sequence: CASSIDLDVKTQYF.

The chain couples TRBV5-1 to TRBJ2-5, with no clear D. The V end lost 2 bases, the J end lost 4 bases, and 6 bases lay between the germline ends. The CDR3 is 12 residues long. The germline gives CDR1 SGHRS, CDR2 YFSETQ. DNA for the CDR3: TGCGCCAGCAGCTTATTCGGAGAGACCCAGTACTTC. Translation: CASSLFGETQYF.